This TCR beta chain was documented in a study of T cell clones after liver transplantation. Background on the study: Post-transplant blood was tracked for graft-donor-reactive T cell clones identified in a pre-transplant mixed lymphocyte reaction. Three of the eight recipients were HCV-positive; the rest had non-autoimmune, non-viral transplant indications.

The V end was cut by 0 bases, the J end by 1 base, with 9 bases between. CDR3 length equals 16 residues. CDR1 SGHTA and CDR2 FQGTGA come from the germline V gene. TCRdb's table, derived via immunoSEQ multiplex PCR, lists solely in-frame clones and lacks some. The sample includes about 99,000 clones, approximately 85% seen only once; the top ten take around 0.97%. Unstimulated PBMCs were sorted into CD3+CD4+ and CD3+CD8+ populations. V usage is TRBV7-3 and J usage is TRBJ2-2, with a weak D call TRBD2 (6 bases). This sequence was found in a human donor who received a liver transplant. This sample comprised CD4+ T cells from blood, obtained before liver transplant. CDR3 amino acids: CASSLTVGLNTGELFF. The CDR3, as DNA: TGTGCCAGCAGCTTAACAGTGGGACTGAACACCGGGGAGCTGTTTTTT.